These T cell receptor beta chains were read from a single sample in a study of CXCR3-negative and CXCR3-positive naive CD8 T cells. TCRdb reprocessed the 5' RACE reads; each CDR3 protein has one entry and no DNA is given. The sample yields 75,000 to 100,000 distinct CDR3 sequences, of which the top ten take up 1.6%. Sequenced sample: naive CXCR3- CD8+ T cells from blood. Receptors originate from a human donor in good health. Some clones in this sample may be carry-over from other donors' samples. Each CDR3 is given with its conserved first and last residue. Part of the rows lack a size; the others show once, few, many or a class for expanded clones.

TRBV9	NA	TRBJ2-5	CASSVGDRKETQYF
TRBV27	NA	TRBJ2-7	CASSTRDRLSYEQYF
TRBV11-2	NA	TRBJ2-7	CASSSRDRDSYEQYF
TRBV7-2	NA	TRBJ2-1	CASSLSGGAPYNEQFF
TRBV6-2/TRBV6-3	NA	TRBJ1-5	CASSFGRGGNQPQHF
TRBV7-9	NA	TRBJ2-5	CASSRLRNQGLETQYF
TRBV20-1	NA	TRBJ2-5	CSANSRAVRDTLYQETQYF
TRBV29-1	NA	TRBJ2-3	CSVKGTSGGIADTQYF
TRBV29-1	NA	TRBJ2-1	CSVEDPSGGASYNEQFF
TRBV2	NA	TRBJ1-1	CASSETRGTEAFF
TRBV29-1	NA	TRBJ2-1	CSVESDRESSYNEQFF
TRBV12-3/TRBV12-4	NA	TRBJ1-2	CASTTRGQVPGYGYTF
TRBV30	NA	TRBJ2-1	CAWNVRNRYDEQFF
TRBV28	NA	TRBJ2-1	CASSSTGGDEQFF
TRBV3-1	NA	TRBJ2-7	CASSQDLGVAGGNEQYF
TRBV29-1	NA	TRBJ2-7	CSVEDQGMASYEQYF
TRBV29-1	NA	TRBJ2-7	CSAALAAPYEQYF
TRBV20-1	NA	TRBJ1-5	CSARQDSSNQPQHF
TRBV9	NA	TRBJ2-7	CASSVGRRASYEQYF
TRBV7-3	NA	TRBJ1-1	CASSLLRVRGTEAFF
TRBV23-1	NA	TRBJ2-3	CASSRLRTHTDTQYF
TRBV23-1	NA	TRBJ1-5	CARTGTAKLNQPQHF
TRBV28	NA	TRBJ2-4	CASSTGLVKNIQYF
TRBV7-9	NA	TRBJ2-3	CASSLYPPRTSGSDTQYF
TRBV20-1	medium-sized	TRBJ2-7	CSARDLGVEQYF
TRBV27	NA	TRBJ2-7	CASSLGPDGYEQYF
TRBV15	NA	TRBJ2-7	CATSRDRVAYEQYF
TRBV29-1	NA	TRBJ2-7	CSVPGWTGASYEQYF
TRBV7-2	NA	TRBJ2-3	CASSWGDTQYF
TRBV3-1	NA	TRBJ1-1	CASSQDVDHLVAFF
TRBV7-2	NA	TRBJ2-7	CASSLVESSYEQYF
TRBV6-2/TRBV6-3	NA	TRBJ2-7	CASGEGENDEQYF
TRBV5-1	NA	TRBJ2-7	CASSPRDYSYEQYF
TRBV29-1	NA	TRBJ2-1	CSVPHRGRALNEQFF